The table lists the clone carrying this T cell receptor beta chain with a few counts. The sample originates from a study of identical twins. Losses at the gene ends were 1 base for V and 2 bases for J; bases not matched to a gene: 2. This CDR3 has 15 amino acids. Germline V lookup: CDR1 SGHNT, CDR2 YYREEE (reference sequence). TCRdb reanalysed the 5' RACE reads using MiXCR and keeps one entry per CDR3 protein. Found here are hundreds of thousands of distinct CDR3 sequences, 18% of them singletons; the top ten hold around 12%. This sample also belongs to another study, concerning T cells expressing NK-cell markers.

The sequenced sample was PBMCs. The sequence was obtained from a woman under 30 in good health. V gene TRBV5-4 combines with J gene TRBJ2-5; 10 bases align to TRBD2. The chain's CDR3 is CASSLWTSGQETQYF. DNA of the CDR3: TGTGCCAGCAGCTTGTGGACTAGCGGACAAGAGACCCAGTACTTC.